Detailed here is one TCR beta chain. No antigen is known for it. The data stem from a study of T cells after yellow fever vaccination. Study overall: Some fractions had low cell numbers, and these were prepared with SMART-Seq v4 Ultra Low Input.

The CDR3 runs to 12 residues. CDR1 and CDR2 (germline): SGDLS, YYNGEE. V was pared by 4 bases and J by 9 bases, with 13 bases between. TCRdb re-called the 5' RACE reads through MiXCR, storing one row per CDR3 protein. This sample has 300,000 to 400,000 distinct CDR3 sequences, with under 15% found just once. Study results and limitations: The CD4 and CD8 compartments had a small share of their clonotypes in common.

This clonotype originated in a man between 18 and 29 years old who received the YFV17D yellow fever vaccine. Sequenced here: CD4+ T cells sorted from PBMCs, sampled 15 days after the yellow fever booster vaccination. The chain is built from TRBV9 and TRBJ1-1; D is unclear. The CDR3 DNA sequence: TGTGCCAGCAGCCGAGAGGGAGAACAAGCTTTCTTT. It specifies CASSREGEQAFF.